In this sample, the clone carrying this T cell receptor (beta chain) turned up many times. V lost 7 bases and J lost 0; bases outside the gene matches: 12. This CDR3 region has 17 residues. Germline V gene sequence: CDR1 MNHEY, CDR2 SVGEGT. This specimen comes from a study of T-cell reconstitution after alpha-beta-depleted transplantation in children. Unique molecular identifiers were incorporated during preparation of the TCRbeta library. TCRdb re-called the PCR reads with MiXCR, one entry per CDR3 protein. The sample contains 490,000 or so distinct CDR3 sequences, around 13% of which appear only once.

The starting material was PBMCs from the stem cell graft donor, obtained from the stem cell graft. This clonotype was sampled from a human donor who donated a stem cell graft to a child with combined immunodeficiency. V usage is TRBV6-2 or TRBV6-3 and J usage is TRBJ2-1; 7 nucleotides align to TRBD2. DNA of the CDR3: TGTGCCAGCAACCTACGACGGCCGGGGGGCTCCTACAATGAGCAGTTCTTC. Its translation is CASNLRRPGGSYNEQFF.